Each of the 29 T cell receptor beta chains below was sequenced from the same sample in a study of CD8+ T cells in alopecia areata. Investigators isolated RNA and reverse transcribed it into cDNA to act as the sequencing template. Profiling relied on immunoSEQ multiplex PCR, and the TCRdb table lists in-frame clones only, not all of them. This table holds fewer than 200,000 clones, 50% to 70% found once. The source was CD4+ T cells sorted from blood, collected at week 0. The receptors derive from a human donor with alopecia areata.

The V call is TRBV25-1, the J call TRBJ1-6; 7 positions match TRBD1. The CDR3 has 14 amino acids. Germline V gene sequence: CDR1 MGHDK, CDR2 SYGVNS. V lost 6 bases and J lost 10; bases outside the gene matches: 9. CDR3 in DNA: TGTGCCAGCAGCGCGGACAGGATTGAGTCACCCCTCCACTTT. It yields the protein CASSADRIESPLHF.

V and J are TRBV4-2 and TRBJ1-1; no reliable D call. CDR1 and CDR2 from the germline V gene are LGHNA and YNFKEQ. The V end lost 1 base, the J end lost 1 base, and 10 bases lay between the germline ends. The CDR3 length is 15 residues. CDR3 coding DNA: TGTGCCAGCAGCCAAGGATTACAACGGAACACTGAAGCTTTCTTT. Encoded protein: CASSQGLQRNTEAFF.

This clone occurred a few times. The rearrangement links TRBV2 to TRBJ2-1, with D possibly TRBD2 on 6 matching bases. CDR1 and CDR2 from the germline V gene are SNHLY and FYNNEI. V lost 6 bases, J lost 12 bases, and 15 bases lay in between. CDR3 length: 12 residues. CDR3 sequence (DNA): TGTGCCAGCAGGGAGGGACTCACGGGGCAGTTCTTC. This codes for CASREGLTGQFF.

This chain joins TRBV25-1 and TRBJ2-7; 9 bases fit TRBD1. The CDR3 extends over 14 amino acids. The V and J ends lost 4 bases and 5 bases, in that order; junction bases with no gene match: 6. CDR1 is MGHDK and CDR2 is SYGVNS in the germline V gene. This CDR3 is CASSATGGWNEQYF. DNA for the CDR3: TGTGCCAGCAGTGCGACAGGGGGATGGAACGAGCAGTACTTC.

CDR3 loop: CAWSPGPQETQYF. As DNA, the CDR3 is TGTGCCTGGAGTCCCGGACCCCAAGAGACCCAGTACTTC. V is TRBV30 and J is TRBJ2-5; D gene uncertain. CDR1 and CDR2 (germline): GTSNPN, SVGIG (reference sequence). CDR3 length: 13 amino acids. The ends were cut back, 2 bases at V and 1 base at J, with 8 bases in the middle.

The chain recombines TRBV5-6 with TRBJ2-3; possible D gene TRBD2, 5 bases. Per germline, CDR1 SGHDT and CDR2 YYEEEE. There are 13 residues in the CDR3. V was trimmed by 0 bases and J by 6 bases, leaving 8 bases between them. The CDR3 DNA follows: TGTGCCAGCAGCTTGGGAGGGCGGGATACGCAGTATTTT. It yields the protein CASSLGGRDTQYF.

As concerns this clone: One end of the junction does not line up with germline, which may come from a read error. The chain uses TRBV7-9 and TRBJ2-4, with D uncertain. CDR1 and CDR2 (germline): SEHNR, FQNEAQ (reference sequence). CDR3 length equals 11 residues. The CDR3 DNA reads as TGTGCCAGCAGCCCCAATAACATTCAGTACTTC. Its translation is CASSPNNIQYF.

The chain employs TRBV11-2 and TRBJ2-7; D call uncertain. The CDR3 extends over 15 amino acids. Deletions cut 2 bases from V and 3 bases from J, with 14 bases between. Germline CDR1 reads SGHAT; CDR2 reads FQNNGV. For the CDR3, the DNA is TGTGCCAGCAGCTTACAGAGGCAGACCATCTACGAGCAGTACTTC. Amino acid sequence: CASSLQRQTIYEQYF. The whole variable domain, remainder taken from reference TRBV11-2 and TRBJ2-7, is EAGVAQSPRYKIIEKRQSVAFWCNPISGHATLYWYQQILGQGPKLLIQFQNNGVVDDSQLPKDRFSAERLKGVDSTLKIQPAKLEDSAVYLCASSLQRQTIYEQYFGPGTRLTVT.

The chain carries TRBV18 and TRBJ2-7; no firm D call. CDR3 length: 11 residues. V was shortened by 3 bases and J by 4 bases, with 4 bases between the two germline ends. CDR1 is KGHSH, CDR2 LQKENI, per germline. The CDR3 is CASSPLYEQYF. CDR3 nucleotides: TGTGCCAGCTCACCCCTATACGAGCAGTACTTC. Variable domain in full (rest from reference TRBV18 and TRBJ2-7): NAGVMQNPRHLVRRRGQEARLRCSPMKGHSHVYWYRQLPEEGLKFMVYLQKENIIDESGMPKERFSAEFPKEGPSILRIQQVVRGDSAAYFCASSPLYEQYFGPGTRLTVT.

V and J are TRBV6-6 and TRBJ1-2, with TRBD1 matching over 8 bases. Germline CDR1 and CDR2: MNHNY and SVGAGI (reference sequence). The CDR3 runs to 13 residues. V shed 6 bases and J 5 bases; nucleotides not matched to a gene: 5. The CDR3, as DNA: TGTGCCAGCAGCCAGGACAGGGAATATGGCTACACCTTC. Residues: CASSQDREYGYTF.

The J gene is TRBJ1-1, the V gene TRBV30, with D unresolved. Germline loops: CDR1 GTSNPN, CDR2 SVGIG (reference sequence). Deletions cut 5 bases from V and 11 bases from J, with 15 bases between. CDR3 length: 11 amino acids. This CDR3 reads CAWGDQNLAFF. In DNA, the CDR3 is TGTGCCTGGGGGGATCAGAATCTGGCTTTCTTT.

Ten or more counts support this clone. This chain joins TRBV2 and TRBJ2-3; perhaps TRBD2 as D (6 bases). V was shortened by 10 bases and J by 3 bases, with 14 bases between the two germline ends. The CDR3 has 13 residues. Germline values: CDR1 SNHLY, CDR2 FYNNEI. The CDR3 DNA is TGTGCCACCAGGGCGGGAACGACAGATACGCAGTATTTT. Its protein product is CATRAGTTDTQYF.

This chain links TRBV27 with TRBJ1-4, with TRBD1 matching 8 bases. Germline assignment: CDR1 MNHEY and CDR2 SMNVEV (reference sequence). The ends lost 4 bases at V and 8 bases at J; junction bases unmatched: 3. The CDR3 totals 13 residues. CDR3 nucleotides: TGTGCCAGCAGTTCCCGGGACAGGGAAAAACTGTTTTTT. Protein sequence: CASSSRDREKLFF.

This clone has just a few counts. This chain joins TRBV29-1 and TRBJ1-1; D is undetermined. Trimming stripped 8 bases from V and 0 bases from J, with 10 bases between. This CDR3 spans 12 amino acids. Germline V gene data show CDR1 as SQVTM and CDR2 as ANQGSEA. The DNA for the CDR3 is TGCAGCACCACTTCAGTGAACACTGAAGCTTTCTTT. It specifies CSTTSVNTEAFF. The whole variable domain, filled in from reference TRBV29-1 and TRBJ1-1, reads SAVISQKPSRDICQRGTSLTIQCQVDSQVTMMFWYRQQPGQSLTLIATANQGSEATYESGFVIDKFPISRPNLTFSTLTVSNMSPEDSSIYLCSTTSVNTEAFFGQGTRLTVV.

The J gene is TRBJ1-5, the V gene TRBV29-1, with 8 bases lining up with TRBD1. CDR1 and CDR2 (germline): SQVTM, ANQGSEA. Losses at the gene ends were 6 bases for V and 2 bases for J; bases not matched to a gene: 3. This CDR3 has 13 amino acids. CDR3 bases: TGCAGCGTCATGACAGGGGGCAATCAGCCCCAGCATTTT. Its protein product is CSVMTGGNQPQHF. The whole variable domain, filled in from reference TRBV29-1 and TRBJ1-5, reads SAVISQKPSRDICQRGTSLTIQCQVDSQVTMMFWYRQQPGQSLTLIATANQGSEATYESGFVIDKFPISRPNLTFSTLTVSNMSPEDSSIYLCSVMTGGNQPQHFGDGTRLSIL.

For the CDR3, the DNA is TGTGCCAGCAGTTTATTTAGCTTACCATCCCAAGAGACCCAGTACTTC. This encodes CASSLFSLPSQETQYF. The rearrangement joins TRBV27 to TRBJ2-5; D is unresolved. CDR1 is MNHEY and CDR2 is SMNVEV in the germline V gene (reference sequence). There are 16 residues in the CDR3. The germline V and J ends were trimmed by 1 base and 1 base, with 13 bases remaining between them.

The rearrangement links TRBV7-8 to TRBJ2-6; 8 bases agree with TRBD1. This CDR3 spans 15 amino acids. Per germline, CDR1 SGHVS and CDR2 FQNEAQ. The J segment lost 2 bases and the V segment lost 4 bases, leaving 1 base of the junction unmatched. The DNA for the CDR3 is TGTGCCAGCAGCTCGGGACAGGCTGGGGCCAACGTCCTGACTTTC. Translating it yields CASSSGQAGANVLTF.

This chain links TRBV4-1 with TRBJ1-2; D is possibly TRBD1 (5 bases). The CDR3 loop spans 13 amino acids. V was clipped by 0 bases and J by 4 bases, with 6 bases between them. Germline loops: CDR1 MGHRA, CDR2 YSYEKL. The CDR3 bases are TGCGCCAGCAGCCAAGAGAGGGGCTATGGCTACACCTTC. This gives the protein CASSQERGYGYTF.

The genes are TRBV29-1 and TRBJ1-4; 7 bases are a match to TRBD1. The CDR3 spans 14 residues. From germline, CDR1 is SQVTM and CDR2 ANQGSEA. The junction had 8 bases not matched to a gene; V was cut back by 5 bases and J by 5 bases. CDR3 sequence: CSVTFGTANEKLFF. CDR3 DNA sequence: TGCAGCGTTACGTTCGGGACAGCGAATGAAAAACTGTTTTTT.

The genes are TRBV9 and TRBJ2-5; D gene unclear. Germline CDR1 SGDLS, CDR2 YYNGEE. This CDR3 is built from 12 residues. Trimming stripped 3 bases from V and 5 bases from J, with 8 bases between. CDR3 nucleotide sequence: TGTGCCAGCAGCGGGCAAATGGAGACCCAGTACTTC. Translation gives CASSGQMETQYF.

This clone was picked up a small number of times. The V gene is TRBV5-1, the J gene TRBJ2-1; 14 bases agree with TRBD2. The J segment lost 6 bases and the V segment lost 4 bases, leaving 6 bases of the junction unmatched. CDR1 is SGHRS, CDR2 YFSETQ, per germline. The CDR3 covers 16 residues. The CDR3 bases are TGCGCCAGCAGCCCCGGGACTAGCGGGGGCCTCAATGAGCAGTTCTTC. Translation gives CASSPGTSGGLNEQFF.

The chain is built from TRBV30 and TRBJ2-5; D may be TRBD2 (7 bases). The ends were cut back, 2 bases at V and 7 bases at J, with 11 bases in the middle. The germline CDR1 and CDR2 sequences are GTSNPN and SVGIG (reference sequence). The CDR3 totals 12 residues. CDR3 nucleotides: TGTGCCTGGAGTCCAGGGGAGGGGACCCAGTACTTC. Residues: CAWSPGEGTQYF.

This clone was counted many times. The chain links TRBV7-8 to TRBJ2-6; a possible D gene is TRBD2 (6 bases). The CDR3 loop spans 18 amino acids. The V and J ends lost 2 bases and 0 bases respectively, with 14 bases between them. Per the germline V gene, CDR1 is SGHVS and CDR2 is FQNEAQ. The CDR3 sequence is CASSLKGRGASGANVLTF. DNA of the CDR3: TGTGCCAGCAGCTTAAAAGGACGCGGGGCCTCTGGGGCCAACGTCCTGACTTTC.

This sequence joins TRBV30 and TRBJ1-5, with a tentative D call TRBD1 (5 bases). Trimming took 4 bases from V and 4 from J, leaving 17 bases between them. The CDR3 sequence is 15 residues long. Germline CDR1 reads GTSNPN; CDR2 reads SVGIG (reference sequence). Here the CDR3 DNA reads TGTGCCTGGACCAAGAATTCGGACACTAATCAGCCCCAGCATTTT. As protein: CAWTKNSDTNQPQHF. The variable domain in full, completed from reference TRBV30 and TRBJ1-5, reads SQTIHQWPATLVQPVGSPLSLECTVEGTSNPNLYWYRQAAGRGLQLLFYSVGIGQISSEVPQNLSASRPQDRQFILSSKKLLLSDSGFYLCAWTKNSDTNQPQHFGDGTRLSIL.

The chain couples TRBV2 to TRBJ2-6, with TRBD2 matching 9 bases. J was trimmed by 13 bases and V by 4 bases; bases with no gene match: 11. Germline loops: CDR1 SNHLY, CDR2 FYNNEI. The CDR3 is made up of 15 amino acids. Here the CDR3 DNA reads TGTGCCAGCAGTGCCCGAAGCGGGGGGCTTCTAGTCCTGACTTTC. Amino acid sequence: CASSARSGGLLVLTF.

The CDR3 DNA reads as TGCGCCAGCAGCCCCATCGGACAGGGGGCGTCCAAAAACATTCAGTACTTC. Encoded protein: CASSPIGQGASKNIQYF. The chain has TRBV4-1 and TRBJ2-4, with TRBD1 identical over 11 bases. The V gene end was trimmed by 4 bases and the J gene end by 2 bases; junction bases not matched to a gene: 7. CDR1 is MGHRA, CDR2 YSYEKL, per germline. The CDR3 covers 17 residues.

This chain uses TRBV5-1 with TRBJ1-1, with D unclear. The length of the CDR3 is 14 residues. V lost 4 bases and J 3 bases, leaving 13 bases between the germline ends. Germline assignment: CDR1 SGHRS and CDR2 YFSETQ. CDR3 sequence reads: CASSIGGSYTEAFF. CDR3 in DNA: TGCGCCAGCAGCATAGGCGGGAGCTACACTGAAGCTTTCTTT.

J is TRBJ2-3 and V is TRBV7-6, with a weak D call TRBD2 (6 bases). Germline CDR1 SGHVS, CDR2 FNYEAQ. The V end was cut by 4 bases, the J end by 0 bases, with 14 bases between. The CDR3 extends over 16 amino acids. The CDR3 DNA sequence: TGTGCCAGCAGCTCAATGGGACTTACTAGCACAGATACGCAGTATTTT. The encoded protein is CASSSMGLTSTDTQYF.

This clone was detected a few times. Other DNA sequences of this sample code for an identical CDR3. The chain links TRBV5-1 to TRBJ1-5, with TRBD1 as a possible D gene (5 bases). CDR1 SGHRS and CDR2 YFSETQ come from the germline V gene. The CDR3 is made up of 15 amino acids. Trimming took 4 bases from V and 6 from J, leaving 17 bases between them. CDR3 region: CASSLGGGEGQPQHF. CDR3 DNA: TGCGCCAGCAGCCTGGGTGGGGGGGAAGGTCAGCCCCAGCATTTT.